This T cell receptor (beta chain) derives from a study of control samples from healthy donors and cancer patients. Germline V CDR1 and CDR2: KGHSH, LQKENI. There are 13 residues in the CDR3. V gave up 6 bases and J gave up 4 bases, with 10 bases separating them. Repertoires were generated with immunoSEQ multiplex PCR, while TCRdb's copy carries only in-frame clones and drops some. The top ten clones hold under 14% of a sample with some 87,000 clones, 84% of them seen once. Sequences were obtained from PBMCs. The source of this sequence is a man between 60 and 75 years old with head and neck cancer. The gene calls are TRBV18 and TRBJ1-5, with D possibly TRBD1 on 6 matching bases. The CDR3 protein is CASSTDRNQPQHF. CDR3 DNA sequence: TGTGCCAGCTCTACGGACAGAAATCAGCCCCAGCATTTT.